Presented here are 12 T cell receptor beta chains from one specimen sequenced in a study of shared clonotypes between healthy human individuals. The table came from immunoSEQ multiplex PCR; TCRdb's copy has only in-frame clones and leaves some out. Of about a million clones listed, about 75% are singletons. The sequenced sample consisted of memory CD4+ T cells sorted from blood. Subset meaning: CD45RA-negative fraction. Source of these receptors: a man aged 18 to 35 in good health.

The genes are TRBV4-2 and TRBJ2-7; TRBD1 aligns across 9 bases. Germline CDR1 and CDR2: LGHNA and YNFKEQ. The J segment lost 7 bases and the V segment lost 4 bases, leaving 5 bases of the junction unmatched. The CDR3 has 13 amino acids. The DNA for the CDR3 is TGTGCCAGCAGCCCCGGGACAGGGAGGGAGCAGTACTTC. This encodes CASSPGTGREQYF.

The genes are TRBV18 and TRBJ2-7, with D possibly matching TRBD2 (6 bases). This CDR3 is 15 amino acids long. Trimming stripped 5 bases from V and 6 bases from J, with 20 bases between. Germline CDR1 is KGHSH and CDR2 is LQKENI. In nucleotides, the CDR3 is TGTGCCAGCTCATATGCGGGGCACCACTTCGCCGAGCAGTACTTC. Translated, it gives CASSYAGHHFAEQYF. Variable domain in full (rest from reference TRBV18 and TRBJ2-7): NAGVMQNPRHLVRRRGQEARLRCSPMKGHSHVYWYRQLPEEGLKFMVYLQKENIIDESGMPKERFSAEFPKEGPSILRIQQVVRGDSAAYFCASSYAGHHFAEQYFGPGTRLTVT.

The chain is built from TRBV5-1 and TRBJ2-7, with TRBD2 identical over 8 bases. CDR3 length equals 14 residues. The V and J ends lost 1 base and 7 bases, in that order; junction bases with no gene match: 7. Germline CDR1 reads SGHRS; CDR2 reads YFSETQ. The CDR3 region has the DNA TGCGCCAGCAGCTTGAGTCTAGCGGGCCGGGAGCAGTACTTC. This codes for CASSLSLAGREQYF.

This clone was recorded only once. The chain couples TRBV6-1 to TRBJ1-6; TRBD1 agrees at 7 bases. The CDR3 is made up of 18 amino acids. The germline gives CDR1 MNHNS, CDR2 SASEGT. J was trimmed by 3 bases and V by 4 bases; bases with no gene match: 12. CDR3 bases: TGTGCCAGCAGTGCGCAGGGTACAGGGGCCCTCTATAATTCACCCCTCCACTTT. Its translation is CASSAQGTGALYNSPLHF.

The chain recombines TRBV11-2 with TRBJ2-1, with TRBD2 matching over 11 bases. Germline V gene sequence: CDR1 SGHAT, CDR2 FQNNGV. Trimming removed 4 bases from V and 5 bases from J; junction bases left unmatched: 7. The CDR3 has 16 residues. In nucleotides, the CDR3 is TGTGCCAGCAGCTCGTTAGCGGGGGGGCGCCACAATGAGCAGTTCTTC. This sequence encodes CASSSLAGGRHNEQFF.

On this clone: Other DNA sequences in this sample translate to the same CDR3. The chain is built from TRBV30 and TRBJ1-3; D is uncertain. The ends were cut back, 2 bases at V and 3 bases at J, with 2 bases in the middle. Germline V lookup: CDR1 GTSNPN, CDR2 SVGIG (reference sequence). CDR3 length: 11 amino acids. CDR3 nucleotide sequence: TGTGCCTGGAGTTATGGAAACACCATATATTTT. It translates to CAWSYGNTIYF.

A few counts support this clone. This sequence joins TRBV7-8 and TRBJ2-2, with 8 bases identical to TRBD1. CDR1 is SGHVS and CDR2 is FQNEAQ in the germline V gene. V lost 4 bases and J lost 6; bases outside the gene matches: 4. The CDR3 runs 14 residues. CDR3 in amino acids: CASSSQQGAGELFF. The CDR3 nucleotides read TGTGCCAGCAGCTCGCAACAGGGGGCCGGGGAGCTGTTTTTT. Variable domain in full (rest from reference TRBV7-8 and TRBJ2-2): GAGVSQSPRYKVAKRGQDVALRCDPISGHVSLFWYQQALGQGPEFLTYFQNEAQLDKSGLPSDRFFAERPEGSVSTLKIQRTQQEDSAVYLCASSSQQGAGELFFGEGSRLTVL.

J is TRBJ2-1 and V is TRBV27; D not resolved. The CDR3 is 16 amino acids. CDR1 is MNHEY, CDR2 SMNVEV, per germline (reference sequence). V lost 4 bases to trimming and J lost 12 bases, with 25 bases between them. The CDR3 sequence is CASSSLRAPGPERQFF. The CDR3 region has the DNA TGTGCCAGCAGTTCACTCCGGGCCCCAGGACCTGAGCGGCAGTTCTTC.

J is TRBJ2-3 and V is TRBV28; 9 positions match TRBD2. Germline assignment: CDR1 MDHEN and CDR2 SYDVKM. This CDR3 is built from 16 residues. J lost 6 bases, V lost 0 bases, and 7 bases had no gene match. CDR3 sequence (DNA): TGTGCCAGCAGTTTATGGGTTAGCGGGGGTGGGGATACGCAGTATTTT. As protein: CASSLWVSGGGDTQYF.

This sequence joins TRBV6-1 and TRBJ1-1; D gene ambiguous. Germline CDR1 reads MNHNS; CDR2 reads SASEGT. The CDR3 sequence is 12 residues long. Here the CDR3 DNA reads TGTCCCCTTGAGGGCAGCAACACTGAAGCTTTCTTT. It translates to CPLEGSNTEAFF.

The chain has TRBV10-1 and TRBJ2-7; 7 bases are shared with TRBD1. Germline assignment: CDR1 WNHNN and CDR2 SYGVQD (reference sequence). The trim removed 6 bases at V and 2 bases at J, leaving 7 bases unmatched. The CDR3 covers 14 residues. CDR3 sequence: CASSRGGSPYEQYF. CDR3 DNA sequence: TGCGCCAGCAGCCGAGGGGGCTCGCCCTACGAGCAGTACTTC.

J is TRBJ2-1 and V is TRBV27; 13 bases match TRBD2. Germline values: CDR1 MNHEY, CDR2 SMNVEV (reference sequence). The V segment lost 2 bases and the J segment 3 bases; nucleotides outside the gene matches: 4. The CDR3 contains 17 residues. As DNA, the CDR3 is TGTGCCAGCAGTTTAGCGACTAGCGGGAGGCTCTACAATGAGCAGTTCTTC. As protein: CASSLATSGRLYNEQFF.